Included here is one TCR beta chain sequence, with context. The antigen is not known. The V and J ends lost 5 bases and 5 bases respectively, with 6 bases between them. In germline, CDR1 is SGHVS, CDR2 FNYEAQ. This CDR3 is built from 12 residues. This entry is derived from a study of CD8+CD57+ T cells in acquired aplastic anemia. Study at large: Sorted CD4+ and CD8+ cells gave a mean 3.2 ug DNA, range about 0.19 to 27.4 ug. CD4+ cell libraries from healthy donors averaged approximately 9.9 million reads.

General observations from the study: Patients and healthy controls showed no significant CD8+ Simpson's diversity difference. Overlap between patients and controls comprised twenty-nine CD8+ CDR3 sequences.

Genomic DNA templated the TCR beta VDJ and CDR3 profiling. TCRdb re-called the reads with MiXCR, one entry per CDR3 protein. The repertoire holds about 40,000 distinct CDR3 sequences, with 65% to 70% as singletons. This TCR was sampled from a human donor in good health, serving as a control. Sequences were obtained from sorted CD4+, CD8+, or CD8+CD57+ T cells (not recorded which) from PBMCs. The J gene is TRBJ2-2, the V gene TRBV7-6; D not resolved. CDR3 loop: CASSIGTGELFF. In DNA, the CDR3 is TGTGCCAGCAGCATCGGTACCGGGGAGCTGTTTTTT.